This T cell receptor (beta chain) was identified in a study of cytomegalovirus exposure and HLA in healthy donors. Findings of the study overall: Sequencing likely caused a cluster of highly shared sequence variants. Earlier analysis yielded a pattern in which most TCR beta V segments were productive about 90% or about 30% of the time.

In germline, CDR1 is SGDLS, CDR2 YYNGEE. The CDR3 consists of 16 residues. V lost 3 bases to trimming and J lost 3 bases; unmatched junction nucleotides: 9. 60 Vbeta and 13 Jbeta primers were used in PCR. Assay: immunoSEQ multiplex PCR; the TCRdb copy retains only in-frame clones and omits some. The sample records about 120,000 clones, 15% being singletons. While unrecorded immune exposures were likely, the donors were nominally healthy when sampled. As for this clone: Its target is not known.

The chain carries TRBV9 and TRBJ2-1; 7 bases map to TRBD2. This sequence originates from a woman in her late teens or twenties in good health and CMV-seronegative. The sample taken for sequencing was PBMCs. The CDR3 DNA is TGTGCCAGCAGCGGAACCGGGGGGACCCTCTACAATGAGCAGTTCTTC. Translated: CASSGTGGTLYNEQFF.